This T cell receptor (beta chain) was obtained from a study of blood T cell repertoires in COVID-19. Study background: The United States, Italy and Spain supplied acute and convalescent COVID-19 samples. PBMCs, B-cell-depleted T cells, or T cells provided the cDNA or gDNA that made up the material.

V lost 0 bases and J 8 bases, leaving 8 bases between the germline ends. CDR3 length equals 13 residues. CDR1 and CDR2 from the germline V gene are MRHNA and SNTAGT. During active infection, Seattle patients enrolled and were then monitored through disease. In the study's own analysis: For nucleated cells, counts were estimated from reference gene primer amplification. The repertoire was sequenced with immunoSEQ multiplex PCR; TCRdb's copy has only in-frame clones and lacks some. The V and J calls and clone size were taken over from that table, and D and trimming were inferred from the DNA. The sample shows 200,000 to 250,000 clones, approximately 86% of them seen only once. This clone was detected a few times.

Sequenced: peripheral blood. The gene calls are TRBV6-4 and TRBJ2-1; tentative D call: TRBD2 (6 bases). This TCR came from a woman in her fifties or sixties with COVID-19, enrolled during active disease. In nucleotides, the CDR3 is TGTGCCAGCAGTGACTCGGAGGGGCATGAGCAGTTCTTC. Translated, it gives CASSDSEGHEQFF.